This is a list of T cell receptor beta chains from one sample in a study of CD8 T cells in ankylosing spondylitis. TCRdb re-called the 5' RACE reads through MiXCR, storing one row per CDR3 protein. Of some 330,000 distinct CDR3 sequences in the sample, 7.5% to 9% were seen once. Sequenced sample: blood, either unsorted or a sorted T cell fraction (not recorded which). The receptors here all came from a male donor with ankylosing spondylitis. The CDR3 runs from the conserved cysteine through the conserved F or W. A D gene is named only where the DNA matches it firmly. Rows give clone size only sometimes, using once, few, many, or a class for an expanded clone.

v_gene: TRBV4-1
abundance: many
j_gene: TRBJ2-5
d_gene: -
CDR3nt: TGCGCCAGCAGCCAAAATACAGAGAGTCAAGAGACCCAGTACTTC
CDR3aa: CASSQNTESQETQYF

v_gene: TRBV6-1
abundance: -
j_gene: TRBJ2-3
d_gene: TRBD2
CDR3nt: TGTGCCAGCAGCTCTAGCGGGAGAGGCACAGATACGCAGTATTTT
CDR3aa: CASSSSGRGTDTQYF

v_gene: TRBV18
abundance: -
j_gene: TRBJ2-1
d_gene: TRBD2
CDR3nt: TGTGCCAGCTCACCAAAACACGGGAGGGCCGCTAATGAGCAGTTCTTC
CDR3aa: CASSPKHGRAANEQFF

v_gene: TRBV9
abundance: many
j_gene: TRBJ2-2
d_gene: -
CDR3nt: TGTGCCAGCAGCGTAGGTGCCCCGGTTATCGGGGAGCTGTTTTTT
CDR3aa: CASSVGAPVIGELFF

v_gene: TRBV11-2
abundance: few
j_gene: TRBJ2-1
d_gene: TRBD2
CDR3nt: TGTGCCAGCAGCCCTAGCGGGAGGGGGAATGAGCAGTTCTTC
CDR3aa: CASSPSGRGNEQFF

v_gene: TRBV20-1
abundance: -
j_gene: TRBJ2-7
d_gene: TRBD2
CDR3nt: TGCAGTGCTAGAGACAAGGGGACTAGCGGGAGCTACGAGCAGTACTTC
CDR3aa: CSARDKGTSGSYEQYF

v_gene: TRBV11-1
abundance: -
j_gene: TRBJ2-7
d_gene: TRBD2
CDR3nt: TGTGCCAGCAGCTTCCCCCTAGCGGGAGGGCCCGGTGCCTACGAGCAGTACTTC
CDR3aa: CASSFPLAGGPGAYEQYF

v_gene: TRBV5-6
abundance: few
j_gene: TRBJ2-4
d_gene: TRBD1
CDR3nt: TGTGCCAGCAGCTTGGCATGGGACAGGGGCCCTATAGCCAAAAACATTCAGTACTTC
CDR3aa: CASSLAWDRGPIAKNIQYF

v_gene: TRBV4-1
abundance: few
j_gene: TRBJ2-5
d_gene: -
CDR3nt: TGCGCCAGCAGCCAAGAAGCAAAGCGTCAAGAGACCCAGTACTTC
CDR3aa: CASSQEAKRQETQYF

v_gene: TRBV5-1
abundance: few
j_gene: TRBJ2-2
d_gene: TRBD1
CDR3nt: TGCGCCAGCAGCCAGGGACAGCACACCGGGGAGCTGTTTTTT
CDR3aa: CASSQGQHTGELFF

v_gene: TRBV5-1
abundance: -
j_gene: TRBJ1-4
d_gene: -
CDR3nt: TGCGCCAGCAGCTTGGGAGGCGAGAATGAAAAACTGTTTTTT
CDR3aa: CASSLGGENEKLFF

v_gene: TRBV20-1
abundance: few
j_gene: TRBJ2-4
d_gene: -
CDR3nt: TGCAGTGCCAGGGACGGGAGATTAGCCAAAAACATTCAGTACTTC
CDR3aa: CSARDGRLAKNIQYF

v_gene: TRBV6-2/TRBV6-3
abundance: many
j_gene: TRBJ1-1
d_gene: -
CDR3nt: TGTGCCAGCAGTCAGACCAGCGTCGAAGCTTTCTTT
CDR3aa: CASSQTSVEAFF

v_gene: TRBV19
abundance: -
j_gene: TRBJ2-7
d_gene: TRBD1
CDR3nt: TGTGCCAGTAGTATTCAGAGGACAGGGGAGCAGTACTTC
CDR3aa: CASSIQRTGEQYF

v_gene: TRBV20-1
abundance: -
j_gene: TRBJ2-7
d_gene: TRBD2
CDR3nt: TGCAGTGCTAGAGTAGGGACTAGCACCTACGAGCAGTACTTC
CDR3aa: CSARVGTSTYEQYF

v_gene: TRBV4-1
abundance: many
j_gene: TRBJ2-3
d_gene: TRBD2
CDR3nt: TGCGCCAGCAGCCCAGCGGGGTGGACAGATACGCAGTATTTT
CDR3aa: CASSPAGWTDTQYF

v_gene: TRBV15
abundance: -
j_gene: TRBJ2-1
d_gene: TRBD2
CDR3nt: TGTGCCACCAGCCTAACTAGCGCCGGTGAGCAGTTCTTC
CDR3aa: CATSLTSAGEQFF

v_gene: TRBV6-5
abundance: many
j_gene: TRBJ2-5
d_gene: -
CDR3nt: TGTGCCAGCAGTTACTCGCAGGTTCGGCAGACCCAGTACTTC
CDR3aa: CASSYSQVRQTQYF

v_gene: TRBV12-3/TRBV12-4
abundance: many
j_gene: TRBJ2-7
d_gene: TRBD1
CDR3nt: TGTGCCAGCAGTCCGGGACAGGGTCTCAGGGACGAGCAGTACTTC
CDR3aa: CASSPGQGLRDEQYF

v_gene: TRBV5-6
abundance: -
j_gene: TRBJ2-1
d_gene: -
CDR3nt: TGTGCCAGCAGCGGGCCTCCGGTCCCAAGGGAATACAATGAGCAGTTCTTC
CDR3aa: CASSGPPVPREYNEQFF

v_gene: TRBV15
abundance: few
j_gene: TRBJ2-5
d_gene: -
CDR3nt: TGTGCCACCAGGGAAGTAGGCGGGTTAGCAGAGACCCAGTACTTC
CDR3aa: CATREVGGLAETQYF

v_gene: TRBV7-8
abundance: many
j_gene: TRBJ2-5
d_gene: TRBD2
CDR3nt: TGTGCCAGCAGCCAGGAGAGACTAGCGGGAGTCGAGACCCAGTACTTC
CDR3aa: CASSQERLAGVETQYF

v_gene: TRBV20-1
abundance: few
j_gene: TRBJ1-5
d_gene: TRBD1
CDR3nt: TGCAGTGGGTTGACAGGGGGCAATCAGCCCCAGCATTTT
CDR3aa: CSGLTGGNQPQHF

v_gene: TRBV7-2
abundance: few
j_gene: TRBJ2-1
d_gene: -
CDR3nt: TGTGCCAGCAGCTCTGGGGGGAGTAGCAATGAGCAGTTCTTC
CDR3aa: CASSSGGSSNEQFF

v_gene: TRBV5-1
abundance: few
j_gene: TRBJ2-2
d_gene: TRBD2
CDR3nt: TGCGCCAGCAGCTTGCCCCAAAACCGACTAGCGGGAGCGATCGGGGAGCTGTTTTTT
CDR3aa: CASSLPQNRLAGAIGELFF

v_gene: TRBV19
abundance: few
j_gene: TRBJ2-1
d_gene: -
CDR3nt: TGTGCCAGTAGTTATAGGGGGACCTACAATGAGCAGTTCTTC
CDR3aa: CASSYRGTYNEQFF

v_gene: TRBV11-3
abundance: many
j_gene: TRBJ2-1
d_gene: -
CDR3nt: TGTGCCAGCAGCTTAATCCGGGGAGATGAGCAGTTCTTC
CDR3aa: CASSLIRGDEQFF

v_gene: TRBV7-8
abundance: few
j_gene: TRBJ2-1
d_gene: TRBD2
CDR3nt: TGTGCCAGCAGCTCACTAGCGGGATTCTACAATGAGCAGTTCTTC
CDR3aa: CASSSLAGFYNEQFF

v_gene: TRBV4-2
abundance: -
j_gene: TRBJ2-2
d_gene: -
CDR3nt: TGTGCCAGCAGCCAAGAACGTCAGACGAACACCGGGGAGCTGTTTTTT
CDR3aa: CASSQERQTNTGELFF

v_gene: TRBV10-3
abundance: many
j_gene: TRBJ2-3
d_gene: TRBD2
CDR3nt: TGTGCCATCAGCTCCGGGACTAGCGGCACAGATACGCAGTATTTT
CDR3aa: CAISSGTSGTDTQYF

v_gene: TRBV27
abundance: -
j_gene: TRBJ2-7
d_gene: -
CDR3nt: TGTGCCAGCAGTTTCAGGGAGGGGGGATCCTACGAGCAGTACTTC
CDR3aa: CASSFREGGSYEQYF

v_gene: TRBV20-1
abundance: many
j_gene: TRBJ2-2
d_gene: -
CDR3nt: TGCAGTGCTAGTGAGCCACAGGGCACCGGGGAGCTGTTTTTT
CDR3aa: CSASEPQGTGELFF